This entry is about one T cell receptor (beta chain). Germline CDR1 reads LNHDA; CDR2 reads SQIVND (reference sequence). V lost 7 bases and J lost 3, with 18 bases in between. The CDR3 is 15 amino acids. This sample is part of a study of blood T cell repertoires in COVID-19. Sequenced by immunoSEQ multiplex PCR; TCRdb stores in-frame clones only, minus some. Of about 160,000 clones detected, more than 70% appear once; the ten largest clones hold roughly a tenth. This clonotype originated in a woman of 80 years or more with active or convalescent COVID-19. Sequenced: peripheral blood. J is TRBJ1-1 and V is TRBV19; a possible D gene is TRBD1 (6 bases). CDR3 nucleotide sequence: TGTGCCAGTACATTCGGCTGGGGGCAAGACACTGAAGCTTTCTTT. Encoded protein: CASTFGWGQDTEAFF.